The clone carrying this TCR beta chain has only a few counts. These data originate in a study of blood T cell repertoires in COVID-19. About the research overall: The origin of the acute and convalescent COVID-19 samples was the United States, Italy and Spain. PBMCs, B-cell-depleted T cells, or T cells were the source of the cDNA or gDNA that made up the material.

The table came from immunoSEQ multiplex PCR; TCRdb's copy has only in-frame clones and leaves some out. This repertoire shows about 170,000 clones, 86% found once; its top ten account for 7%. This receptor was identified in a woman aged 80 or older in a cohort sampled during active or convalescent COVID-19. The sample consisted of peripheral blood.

The CDR3 protein is CAITPGGSTDTQYF. The DNA of the CDR3 is TGTGCCATCACCCCGGGGGGTAGCACAGATACGCAGTATTTT. The chain joins TRBV10-3 to TRBJ2-3; TRBD2 aligns across 7 bases. CDR1 is ENHRY, CDR2 SYGVKD, per germline. This CDR3 has 14 residues. With 7 bases clipped from V and 0 bases from J, the junction kept 4 bases outside the gene matches.